Each of the 5 T cell receptor beta chains below was sequenced from the same sample in a study of Graves' ophthalmopathy and Graves' hyperthyroidism. Amplified material comprised TCR beta CDR3 regions derived from RNA transcripts. RT-PCR was first run with HTBI primers, then multiplex PCR in a second round. TCRdb analysed the multiplex PCR reads with MiXCR anew, one entry per CDR3 protein. The sample includes 300,000 to 500,000 distinct CDR3 sequences, 15% of them seen just once. The sequenced sample was peripheral blood. These receptors all come from a woman aged 18-29 years with stable Graves' hyperthyroidism.

V usage is TRBV25-1 and J usage is TRBJ2-2; D unresolved. Trimming shortened V by 2 bases and J by 6 bases, and 10 bases separated the two germline ends. The germline V gene encodes CDR1 MGHDK and CDR2 SYGVNS. The CDR3 totals 14 residues. The CDR3 nucleotides are TGTGCCAGCAGTGAACAGGATTGGTCCGGGGAGCTGTTTTTT. Translated: CASSEQDWSGELFF. The full variable domain, completed using reference TRBV25-1 and TRBJ2-2, is EADIYQTPRYLVIGTGKKITLECSQTMGHDKMYWYQQDPGMELHLIHYSYGVNSTEKGDLSSESTVSRIRTEHFPLTLESARPSHTSQYLCASSEQDWSGELFFGEGSRLTVL.

The sample holds a few counts of this clonotype. The chain uses TRBV12-5 and TRBJ2-7; TRBD2 matches at 10 bases. The CDR3 runs 17 residues. The germline V gene encodes CDR1 LGHNT and CDR2 FRNRAP. The trim removed 0 bases at V and 5 bases at J, leaving 10 bases unmatched. The CDR3 loop is CASGLVPKAGGYHEQYF. The CDR3 region has the DNA TGTGCTAGTGGTTTGGTCCCCAAAGCGGGAGGGTACCACGAGCAGTACTTC. The variable domain in full, completed from reference TRBV12-5 and TRBJ2-7, reads DARVTQTPRHKVTEMGQEVTMRCQPILGHNTVFWYRQTMMQGLELLAYFRNRAPLDDSGMPKDRFSAEMPDATLATLKIQPSEPRDSAVYFCASGLVPKAGGYHEQYFGPGTRLTVT.

The J gene is TRBJ2-7, the V gene TRBV6-1; D is unclear. This CDR3 is built from 15 residues. CDR1 is MNHNS and CDR2 is SASEGT in the germline V gene. The germline V and J ends were trimmed by 1 base and 5 bases, with 15 bases remaining between them. The CDR3 protein is CASSEERLGFHEQYF. In DNA, the CDR3 is TGTGCCAGCAGTGAAGAACGTCTAGGGTTCCACGAGCAGTACTTC.

At least ten counts were recorded for this clonotype. This chain joins TRBV5-1 and TRBJ2-7; D is unclear. Germline V gives CDR1 SGHRS, CDR2 YFSETQ. This CDR3 spans 16 amino acids. V was trimmed by 0 bases and J by 3 bases, leaving 16 bases between them. The CDR3 protein is CASSLDRPRSNYEQYF. The CDR3 DNA reads as TGCGCCAGCAGCTTGGATCGTCCCCGGAGCAACTACGAGCAGTACTTC.

This clonotype was counted at least ten times. The chain employs TRBV14 and TRBJ2-5; D remains ambiguous. This CDR3 spans 14 amino acids. Germline-derived CDR1 and CDR2 are SGHDN and FVKESK. V lost 0 bases and J lost 6, with 11 bases in between. The CDR3 bases are TGTGCCAGCAGCCAAGACCCGCGGTGGAAGACCCAGTACTTC. Translating gives CASSQDPRWKTQYF.